The T cell receptor (beta chain) under discussion was sequenced for a study of cytomegalovirus exposure and HLA in healthy donors. Study-level background: The same platform was used for the 110 or so validation repertoires as for the approximately 670 first-cohort repertoires, as reported in a later analysis. Study conclusions and caveats: Rare TCR sequences predominated, though certain public TCRs were found in many donors. A list of 150 to 200 TCR beta chains associated with cytomegalovirus was given. The tendency of first-cohort TCR clusters to co-occur in the 130 or so validation repertoires was identified by a subsequent analysis.

Regarding this clone: The antigen is unknown.

This table comes from immunoSEQ multiplex PCR, and its TCRdb copy is limited to in-frame clones, with some not included. The sample holds some 130,000 clones, 80% to 90% seen once. The J segment lost 3 bases and the V segment lost 4 bases, leaving 7 bases of the junction unmatched. The germline V gene encodes CDR1 SGHDT and CDR2 YYEEEE. There are 15 residues in the CDR3. The sample taken for sequencing was PBMCs. The sequence came from a woman aged 30 to 39 in good health and CMV-seronegative. The chain couples TRBV5-6 to TRBJ1-2; 9 nucleotides agree with TRBD1. The CDR3 region has the DNA TGTGCCAGCAGCCCGTGGGACAGGGAGCACTATGGCTACACCTTC. Translated, it gives CASSPWDREHYGYTF.